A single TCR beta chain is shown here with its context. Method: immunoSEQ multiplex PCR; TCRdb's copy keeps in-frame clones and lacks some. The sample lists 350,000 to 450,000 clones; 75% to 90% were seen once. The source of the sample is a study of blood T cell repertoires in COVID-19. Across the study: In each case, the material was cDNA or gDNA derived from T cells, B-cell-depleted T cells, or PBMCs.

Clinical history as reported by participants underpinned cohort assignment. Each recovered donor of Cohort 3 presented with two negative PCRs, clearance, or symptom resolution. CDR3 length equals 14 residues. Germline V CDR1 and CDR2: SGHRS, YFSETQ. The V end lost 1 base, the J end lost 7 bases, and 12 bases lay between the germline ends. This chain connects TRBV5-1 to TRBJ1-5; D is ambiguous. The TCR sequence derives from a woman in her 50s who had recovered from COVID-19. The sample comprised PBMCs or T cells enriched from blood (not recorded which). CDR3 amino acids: CASSLPRFRQPQHF. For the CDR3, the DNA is TGCGCCAGCAGCTTGCCGCGTTTCAGGCAGCCCCAGCATTTT. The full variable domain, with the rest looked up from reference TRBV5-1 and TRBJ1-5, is KAGVTQTPRYLIKTRGQQVTLSCSPISGHRSVSWYQQTPGQGLQFLFEYFSETQRNKGNFPGRFSGRQFSNSRSEMNVSTLELGDSALYLCASSLPRFRQPQHFGDGTRLSIL.